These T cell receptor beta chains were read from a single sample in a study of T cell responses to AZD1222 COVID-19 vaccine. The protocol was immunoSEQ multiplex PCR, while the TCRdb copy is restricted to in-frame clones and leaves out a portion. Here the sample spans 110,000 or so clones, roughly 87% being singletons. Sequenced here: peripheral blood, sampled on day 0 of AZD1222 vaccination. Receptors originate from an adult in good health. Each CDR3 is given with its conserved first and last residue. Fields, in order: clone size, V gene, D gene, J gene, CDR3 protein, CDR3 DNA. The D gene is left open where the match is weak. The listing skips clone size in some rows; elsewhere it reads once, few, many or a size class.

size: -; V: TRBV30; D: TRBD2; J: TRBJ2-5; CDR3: CAWAGTSGGGLGETQYF; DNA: TGTGCCTGGGCCGGGACTAGCGGGGGGGGACTCGGGGAGACCCAGTACTTC
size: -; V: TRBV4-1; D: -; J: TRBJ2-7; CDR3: CASSIRRWDGEQYF; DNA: TGCGCCAGCAGCATAAGAAGGTGGGATGGCGAGCAGTACTTC
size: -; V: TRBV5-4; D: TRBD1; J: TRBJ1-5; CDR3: CASSPGQGSNQPQHF; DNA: TGTGCCAGCAGCCCGGGACAGGGAAGCAATCAGCCCCAGCATTTT
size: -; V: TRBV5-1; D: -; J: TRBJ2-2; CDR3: CASSWGRSNTGELFF; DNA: TGCGCCAGCAGCTGGGGGCGGTCGAACACCGGGGAGCTGTTTTTT
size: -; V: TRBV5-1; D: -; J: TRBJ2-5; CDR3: CASSYQGRETQYF; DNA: TGCGCCAGCAGCTATCAGGGTCGAGAGACCCAGTACTTC
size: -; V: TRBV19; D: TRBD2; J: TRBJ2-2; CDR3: CASSWGGPTGELFF; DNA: TGTGCCAGTAGTTGGGGAGGGCCCACCGGGGAGCTGTTTTTT
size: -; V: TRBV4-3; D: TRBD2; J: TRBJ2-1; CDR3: CASSQDSSGGPFNEQFF; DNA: TGCGCCAGCAGCCAAGATTCTAGCGGGGGACCATTCAATGAGCAGTTCTTC
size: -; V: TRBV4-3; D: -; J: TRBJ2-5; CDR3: CASSQSRLETQYF; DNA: TGCGCCAGCAGCCAAAGTCGACTCGAGACCCAGTACTTC
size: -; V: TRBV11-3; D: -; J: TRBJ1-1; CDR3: CASSLDDTEAFF; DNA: TGTGCCAGCAGCTTAGATGACACTGAAGCTTTCTTT
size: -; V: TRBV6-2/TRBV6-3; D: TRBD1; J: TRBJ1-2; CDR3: CASSLLPPGGGYGYTF; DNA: TGTGCCAGCAGCTTATTACCCCCAGGGGGTGGCTATGGCTACACCTTC
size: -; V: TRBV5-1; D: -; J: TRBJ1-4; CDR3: CASSSGDNSEKLFF; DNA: TGCGCCAGCAGCTCCGGGGACAATAGTGAAAAACTGTTTTTT
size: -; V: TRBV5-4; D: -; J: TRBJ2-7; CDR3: CASSLEADRDEQYF; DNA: TGTGCCAGCAGCTTGGAGGCGGATAGGGACGAGCAGTACTTC
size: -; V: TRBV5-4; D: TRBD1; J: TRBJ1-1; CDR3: CASSLAGGGGDTEAFF; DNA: TGTGCCAGCAGCTTGGCCGGTGGAGGGGGCGACACTGAAGCTTTCTTT
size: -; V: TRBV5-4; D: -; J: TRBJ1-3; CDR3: CASSWGNTIYF; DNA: TGTGCCAGCAGCTGGGGAAACACCATATATTTT
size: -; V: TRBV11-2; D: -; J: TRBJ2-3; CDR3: CASSRGVPTDTQYF; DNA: TGTGCCAGCAGTAGGGGGGTACCCACAGATACGCAGTATTTT
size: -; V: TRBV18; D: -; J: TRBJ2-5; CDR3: CASSPQWGEAQYF; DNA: TGTGCCAGCTCACCACAATGGGGAGAGGCCCAGTACTTC
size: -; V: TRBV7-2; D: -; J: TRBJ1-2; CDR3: CASSLRAARDLYGYTF; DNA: TGTGCCAGCAGCTTAAGGGCGGCTAGGGACCTCTATGGCTACACCTTC
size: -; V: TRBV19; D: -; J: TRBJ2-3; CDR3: CASTQGSSYTDTQYF; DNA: TGTGCCAGTACCCAGGGGAGTAGCTACACAGATACGCAGTATTTT
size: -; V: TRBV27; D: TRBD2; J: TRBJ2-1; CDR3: CASSLRLAGEQFF; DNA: TGTGCCAGCAGTCTACGACTAGCGGGGGAGCAGTTCTTC
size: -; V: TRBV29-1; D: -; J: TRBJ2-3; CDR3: CSVDNGVGSDTQYF; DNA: TGCAGCGTTGATAACGGGGTCGGCTCAGATACGCAGTATTTT
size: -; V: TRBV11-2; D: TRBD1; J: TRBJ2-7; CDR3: CASSPVRRDRGLGYEQYF; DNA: TGTGCCAGCAGCCCCGTACGTCGGGACAGGGGTTTAGGATACGAGCAGTACTTC
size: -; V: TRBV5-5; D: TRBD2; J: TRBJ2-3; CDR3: CASSPILAGKRTDTQYF; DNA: TGTGCCAGCAGCCCGATACTAGCGGGGAAAAGAACAGATACGCAGTATTTT
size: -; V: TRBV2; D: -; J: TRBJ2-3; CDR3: CASKVDSDTQYF; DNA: TGTGCCAGCAAGGTGGACTCCGATACGCAGTATTTT
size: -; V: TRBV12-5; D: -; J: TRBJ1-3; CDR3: CASEPGVAGNTIYF; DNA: TGTGCTAGTGAGCCAGGGGTGGCTGGAAACACCATATATTTT
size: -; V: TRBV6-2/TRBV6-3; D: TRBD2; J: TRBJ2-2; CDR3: CASSYGAGVDTGELFF; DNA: TGTGCCAGCAGTTACGGAGCGGGGGTGGACACCGGGGAGCTGTTTTTT
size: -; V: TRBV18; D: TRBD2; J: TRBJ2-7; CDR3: CASSPRSRGGSYEQYF; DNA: TGTGCCAGCTCACCACGGTCGCGGGGGGGGTCCTACGAGCAGTACTTC
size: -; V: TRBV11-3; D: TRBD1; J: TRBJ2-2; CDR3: CASSPGTDYTGELFF; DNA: TGTGCCAGCAGCCCGGGGACAGATTACACCGGGGAGCTGTTTTTT
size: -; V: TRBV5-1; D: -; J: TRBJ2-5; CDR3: CASSLGQFQETQYF; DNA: TGCGCCAGCAGCTTGGGACAGTTCCAAGAGACCCAGTACTTC
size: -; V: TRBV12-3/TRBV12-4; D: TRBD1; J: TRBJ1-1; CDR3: CASSLGQGTEAFF; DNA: TGTGCCAGCAGTTTAGGACAGGGTACTGAAGCTTTCTTT
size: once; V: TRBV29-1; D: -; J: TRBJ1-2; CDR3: CSVDPGVSGYTF; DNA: TGCAGCGTTGACCCGGGGGTTTCTGGCTACACCTTC
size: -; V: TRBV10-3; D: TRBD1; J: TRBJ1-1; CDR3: CAISEPRGQGAYSLETEAFF; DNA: TGTGCCATCAGTGAACCCCGAGGACAGGGCGCTTATTCGCTTGAAACTGAAGCTTTCTTT
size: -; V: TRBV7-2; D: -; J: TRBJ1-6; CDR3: CASSRAVQGSTYNSPLHF; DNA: TGTGCCAGCAGTCGGGCGGTCCAGGGGAGCACCTATAATTCACCCCTCCACTTT
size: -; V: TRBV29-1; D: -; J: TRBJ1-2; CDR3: CSVDHRGFSSKTF; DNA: TGCAGCGTTGATCACCGGGGTTTCTCCTCCAAAACCTTC
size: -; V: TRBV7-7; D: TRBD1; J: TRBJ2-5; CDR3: CASSSDRGGETQYF; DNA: TGTGCTAGCAGCTCGGACAGGGGAGGAGAGACCCAGTACTTC
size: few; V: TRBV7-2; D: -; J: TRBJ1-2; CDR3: CASSLAPNYGYTF; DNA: TGTGCCAGCAGCTTAGCCCCAAACTATGGCTACACCTTC
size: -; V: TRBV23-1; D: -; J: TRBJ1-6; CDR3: CASSQSNHHDNSPLHF; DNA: TGCGCCAGCAGTCAAAGTAACCACCACGACAATTCACCCCTCCACTTT
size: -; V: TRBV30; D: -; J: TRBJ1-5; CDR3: CAWKSGTYSNQPQHF; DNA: TGTGCCTGGAAGTCAGGAACTTATAGCAATCAGCCCCAGCATTTT
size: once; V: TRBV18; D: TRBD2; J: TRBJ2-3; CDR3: CASSPTHGTSGAGDTQYF; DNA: TGTGCCAGCTCACCTACACACGGGACTAGCGGGGCGGGAGATACGCAGTATTTT
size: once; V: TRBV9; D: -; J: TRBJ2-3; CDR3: CASSVGGADTDTQYF; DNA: TGTGCCAGCAGCGTAGGGGGGGCGGACACAGATACGCAGTATTTT
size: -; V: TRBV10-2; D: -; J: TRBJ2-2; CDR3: CASSDGLANTGELFF; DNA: TGCGCCAGCAGTGACGGGTTGGCGAACACCGGGGAGCTGTTTTTT
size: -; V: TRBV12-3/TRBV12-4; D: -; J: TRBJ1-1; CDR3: CASSSQGSGAFF; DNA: TGTGCCAGCAGCTCACAGGGTTCCGGGGCTTTCTTT
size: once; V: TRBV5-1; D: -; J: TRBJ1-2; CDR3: CASSPDGNYGYTF; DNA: TGCGCCAGCAGCCCGGACGGGAACTATGGCTACACCTTC
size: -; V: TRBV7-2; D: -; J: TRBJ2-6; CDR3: CASSLRTPKANVLTF; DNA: TGTGCCAGCAGCTTACGGACACCGAAGGCCAACGTCCTGACTTTC
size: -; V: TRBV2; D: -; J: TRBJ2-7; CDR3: CASIGNTEQYF; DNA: TGTGCCAGCATCGGGAATACCGAGCAGTACTTC
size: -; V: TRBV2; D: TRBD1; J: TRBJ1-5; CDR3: CASRGTGNQPQHF; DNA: TGTGCCAGCAGGGGGACAGGGAATCAGCCCCAGCATTTT
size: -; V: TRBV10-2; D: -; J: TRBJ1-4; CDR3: CASTHEGPGEKLFF; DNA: TGCGCCAGCACCCACGAGGGGCCGGGTGAAAAACTGTTTTTT
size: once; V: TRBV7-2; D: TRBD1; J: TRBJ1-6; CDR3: CASSLWDRGSPLHF; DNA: TGTGCCAGCAGCTTATGGGACAGGGGTTCACCCCTCCACTTT
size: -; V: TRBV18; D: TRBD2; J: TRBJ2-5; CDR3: CACSPGLAGAGETQYF; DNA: TGTGCCTGCTCACCCGGACTAGCGGGGGCCGGGGAGACCCAGTACTTC
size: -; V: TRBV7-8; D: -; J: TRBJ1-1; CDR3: CASSSMFNTEAFF; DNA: TGTGCCAGCAGCTCGATGTTTAACACTGAAGCTTTCTTT
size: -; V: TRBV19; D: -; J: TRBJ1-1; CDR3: CASSIGAVEAFF; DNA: TGTGCCAGTAGTATAGGGGCGGTTGAAGCTTTCTTT
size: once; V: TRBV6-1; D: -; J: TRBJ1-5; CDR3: CASSDGTGHQPQHF; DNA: TGTGCCAGCAGTGACGGCACAGGGCATCAGCCCCAGCATTTT
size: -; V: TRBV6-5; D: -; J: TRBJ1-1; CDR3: CASRSTGLNTEAFF; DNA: TGTGCCAGCAGGTCCACAGGTCTGAACACTGAAGCTTTCTTT
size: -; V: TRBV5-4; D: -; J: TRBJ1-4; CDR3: CASSLRGQSNEKLFF; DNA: TGTGCCAGCAGCTTGCGTGGGCAGTCTAATGAAAAACTGTTTTTT
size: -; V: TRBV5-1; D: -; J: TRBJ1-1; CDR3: CASSLTRGPTHEAFF; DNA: TGCGCCAGCAGCCTAACACGGGGCCCAACCCATGAAGCTTTCTTT